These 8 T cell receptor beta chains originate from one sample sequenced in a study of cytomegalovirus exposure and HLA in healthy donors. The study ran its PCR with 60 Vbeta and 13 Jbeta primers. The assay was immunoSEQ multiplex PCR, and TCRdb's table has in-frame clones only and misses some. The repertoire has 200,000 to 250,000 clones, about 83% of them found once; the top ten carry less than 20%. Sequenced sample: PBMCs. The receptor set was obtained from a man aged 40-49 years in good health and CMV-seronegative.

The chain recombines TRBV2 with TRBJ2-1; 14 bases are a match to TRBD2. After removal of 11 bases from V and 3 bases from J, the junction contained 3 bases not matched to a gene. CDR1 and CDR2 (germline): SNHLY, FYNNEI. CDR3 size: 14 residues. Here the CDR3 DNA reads TGTGCCGGGGGACTAGCGGGAGTCTACAATGAGCAGTTCTTC. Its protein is CAGGLAGVYNEQFF. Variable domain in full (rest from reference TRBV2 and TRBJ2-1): EPEVTQTPSHQVTQMGQEVILRCVPISNHLYFYWYRQILGQKVEFLVSFYNNEISEKSEIFDDQFSVERPDGSNFTLKIRSTKLEDSAMYFCAGGLAGVYNEQFFGPGTRLTVL.

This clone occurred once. This chain's CDR3 is CASSQDNRETYEQYF. The CDR3 DNA reads as TGTGCCAGCAGCCAAGATAACAGGGAAACCTACGAGCAGTACTTC. The chain couples TRBV4-2 to TRBJ2-7; maybe TRBD1 (6 bases). CDR1 is LGHNA, CDR2 YNFKEQ, per germline. The CDR3 has 15 amino acids. V lost 0 bases and J lost 2, with 11 bases in between.

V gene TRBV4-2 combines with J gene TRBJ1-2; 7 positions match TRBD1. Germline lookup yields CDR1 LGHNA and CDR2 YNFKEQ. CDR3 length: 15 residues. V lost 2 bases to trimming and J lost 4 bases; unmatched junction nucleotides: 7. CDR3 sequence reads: CASSQRDRPFYGYTF. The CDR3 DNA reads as TGTGCCAGCAGCCAAAGGGACAGACCTTTCTATGGCTACACCTTC.

The CDR3 coding sequence is TGTGCCAGCAGTGAAGTGCAGGGCGGGAAGGCTTTCTTT. Translation gives CASSEVQGGKAFF. J is TRBJ1-1 and V is TRBV6-1; possible D gene TRBD1, 5 bases. The CDR3 is 13 amino acids. The germline V and J ends were trimmed by 1 base and 11 bases, with 14 bases remaining between them. CDR1 is MNHNS, CDR2 SASEGT, per germline.

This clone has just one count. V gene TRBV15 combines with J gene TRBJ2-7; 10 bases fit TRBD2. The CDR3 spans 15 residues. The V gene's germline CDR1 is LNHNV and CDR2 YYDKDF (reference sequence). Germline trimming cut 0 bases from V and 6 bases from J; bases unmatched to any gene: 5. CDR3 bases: TGTGCCACCAGCAGAGATCGGACTAGCGGCGGCGAGCAGTACTTC. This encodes CATSRDRTSGGEQYF.

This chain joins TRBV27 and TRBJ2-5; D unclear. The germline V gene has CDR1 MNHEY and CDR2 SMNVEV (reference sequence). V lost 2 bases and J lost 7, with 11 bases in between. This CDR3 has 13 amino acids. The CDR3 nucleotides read TGTGCCAGCAGTTTAGTTGCAGGCCGGACCCAGTACTTC. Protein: CASSLVAGRTQYF.

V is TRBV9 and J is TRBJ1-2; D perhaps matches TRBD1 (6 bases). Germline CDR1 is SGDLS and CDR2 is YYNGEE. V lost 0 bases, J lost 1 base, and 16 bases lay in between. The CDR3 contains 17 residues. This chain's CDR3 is CASSVEGGNRVNYGYTF. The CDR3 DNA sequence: TGTGCCAGCAGCGTAGAAGGGGGAAACAGGGTTAACTATGGCTACACCTTC.

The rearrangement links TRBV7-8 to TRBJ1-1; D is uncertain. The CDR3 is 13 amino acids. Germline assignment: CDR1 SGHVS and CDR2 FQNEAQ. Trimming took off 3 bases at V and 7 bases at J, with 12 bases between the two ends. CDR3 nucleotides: TGTGCCAGCAGCTTTGAGAATTTCGGTGAAGCTTTCTTT. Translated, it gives CASSFENFGEAFF.